Following are 3 T cell receptor beta chains from one sample sequenced in a study of control samples from healthy donors and cancer patients. Libraries were prepared by immunoSEQ multiplex PCR; TCRdb keeps only in-frame clonotypes and omits some of them. The table has 170,000 or so clones, 90% to 95% seen once; the top ten hold about 1.4%. Input material: blood. These TCRs come from a man aged 25 to 40 in good health.

J is TRBJ2-1 and V is TRBV28; D is ambiguous. The CDR3 is 13 amino acids. The V end lost 6 bases, the J end lost 0 bases, and 6 bases lay between the germline ends. Germline lookup yields CDR1 MDHEN and CDR2 SYDVKM. The CDR3 sequence is CASSRFSYNEQFF. The CDR3 nucleotides read TGTGCCAGCAGCCGATTCTCCTACAATGAGCAGTTCTTC.

The V call is TRBV27, the J call TRBJ1-5; weak D call: TRBD1 (5 bases). Germline loops: CDR1 MNHEY, CDR2 SMNVEV (reference sequence). Trimming left V 5 bases short and J 7 bases short, with 12 bases between. CDR3 size: 13 residues. Written as DNA, the CDR3 is TGTGCCAGCAGTAGGGGCCGGGGCCAGCCCCAGCATTTT. As protein: CASSRGRGQPQHF.

The chain employs TRBV19 and TRBJ2-5; a possible D gene is TRBD1 (6 bases). Looked up from germline, CDR1 is LNHDA and CDR2 is SQIVND (reference sequence). Trimming pared 6 bases from V and 1 base from J, leaving 12 bases between. This CDR3 comprises 14 residues. The CDR3 nucleotides read TGTGCCAGTAGAAAAGACAGGCTCCAAGAGACCCAGTACTTC. Translated: CASRKDRLQETQYF. Using reference TRBV19 and TRBJ2-5 for the parts outside the CDR3, the full variable domain is DGGITQSPKYLFRKEGQNVTLSCEQNLNHDAMYWYRQDPGQGLRLIYYSQIVNDFQKGDIAEGYSVSREKKESFPLTVTSAQKNPTAFYLCASRKDRLQETQYFGPGTRLLVL.